The rows below give T cell receptor beta chains drawn from one sample of a study of T cell clones after liver transplantation. Method: immunoSEQ multiplex PCR; TCRdb's copy keeps in-frame clones and lacks some. Seen here are nearly 55,000 clones, 70% to 85% observed once, and the top ten hold about 8.5%. The sequencing used CD4+ T cells from blood, collected before liver transplant. These receptor sequences come from a human donor who received a liver transplant. CDR3s include the opening cysteine and the closing phenylalanine or tryptophan. A D gene is named only where the DNA matches it firmly. Some rows mark clone size as missing; the rest say once, few, many or name a class of expanded clone.

v_call: TRBV27; clone_size: .; j_call: TRBJ2-7; d_call: .; cdr3_nt: TGTGCCAGCAGTACCAACGGGGGCTACGAGCAGTACTTC; cdr3_aa: CASSTNGGYEQYF
v_call: TRBV9; clone_size: .; j_call: TRBJ2-5; d_call: TRBD2; cdr3_nt: TGTGCCAGCAGCGTAGCCCCAGCGGGGGGGCAAGAGACCCAGTACTTC; cdr3_aa: CASSVAPAGGQETQYF
v_call: TRBV9; clone_size: .; j_call: TRBJ2-3; d_call: .; cdr3_nt: TGTGCCAGCAGCGCAATCCCTCGGGGGCTCGGGACAGATACGCAGTATTTT; cdr3_aa: CASSAIPRGLGTDTQYF
v_call: TRBV4-2; clone_size: .; j_call: TRBJ2-5; d_call: TRBD2; cdr3_nt: TGTGCCAGCAGCTCCGGGACTAGCGTAAATCAAGAGACCCAGTACTTC; cdr3_aa: CASSSGTSVNQETQYF
v_call: TRBV12-5; clone_size: .; j_call: TRBJ2-1; d_call: TRBD2; cdr3_nt: TGTGCTAGCGACGCGGGGGGACATGCGTCCTACAATGAGCAGTTCTTC; cdr3_aa: CASDAGGHASYNEQFF
v_call: TRBV6-6; clone_size: .; j_call: TRBJ1-1; d_call: .; cdr3_nt: TGTGCCAGCAGGAAACAGGGAATGAACACTGAAGCTTTCTTT; cdr3_aa: CASRKQGMNTEAFF
v_call: TRBV5-1; clone_size: .; j_call: TRBJ1-3; d_call: .; cdr3_nt: TGCGCCAGCAGCCCGGAAGGAGTCTCTGGAAACACCATATATTTT; cdr3_aa: CASSPEGVSGNTIYF
v_call: TRBV15; clone_size: .; j_call: TRBJ1-3; d_call: .; cdr3_nt: TGTGCCACCAGCAGAGATCAACCAGGGACCCCTGGAAACACCATATATTTT; cdr3_aa: CATSRDQPGTPGNTIYF
v_call: TRBV5-6; clone_size: .; j_call: TRBJ1-5; d_call: .; cdr3_nt: TGTGCCAGCAGCTTAACAGGGAGGGGTAATCAGCCCCAGCATTTT; cdr3_aa: CASSLTGRGNQPQHF
v_call: TRBV5-1; clone_size: .; j_call: TRBJ2-2; d_call: .; cdr3_nt: TGCGCCAGCAGCTTCGGGGCAACGAACACCGGGGAGCTGTTTTTT; cdr3_aa: CASSFGATNTGELFF
v_call: TRBV4-3; clone_size: .; j_call: TRBJ2-1; d_call: TRBD2; cdr3_nt: TGCGCCAGCAGCCAAACTAGCGGGGGGAACAATGAGCAGTTCTTC; cdr3_aa: CASSQTSGGNNEQFF
v_call: TRBV6-1; clone_size: .; j_call: TRBJ2-5; d_call: .; cdr3_nt: TGTGCCAGCAGTGAAATCGGCAGACAAGAGACCCAGTACTTC; cdr3_aa: CASSEIGRQETQYF
v_call: TRBV15; clone_size: once; j_call: TRBJ2-1; d_call: TRBD1; cdr3_nt: TGTGCCACCAGCGGCGGGACAGGGAACAATGAGCAGTTCTTC; cdr3_aa: CATSGGTGNNEQFF
v_call: TRBV15; clone_size: .; j_call: TRBJ2-3; d_call: .; cdr3_nt: TGTGCCACCAGCAGAGGTCTAGCCTCAGATACGCAGTATTTT; cdr3_aa: CATSRGLASDTQYF
v_call: TRBV4-2; clone_size: .; j_call: TRBJ2-1; d_call: TRBD2; cdr3_nt: TGTGCCAGCAGCCAAGCATCTAGCGGGGGGTCGTATGAGCAGTTCTTC; cdr3_aa: CASSQASSGGSYEQFF
v_call: TRBV18; clone_size: .; j_call: TRBJ1-1; d_call: TRBD1; cdr3_nt: TGTGCCAGCTCATACAAGGGGGCAGCTGAAGCTTTCTTT; cdr3_aa: CASSYKGAAEAFF
v_call: TRBV18; clone_size: .; j_call: TRBJ2-3; d_call: .; cdr3_nt: TGTGCCAGCTCACGCCCCACAGATACGCAGTATTTT; cdr3_aa: CASSRPTDTQYF
v_call: TRBV23-1; clone_size: once; j_call: TRBJ2-7; d_call: .; cdr3_nt: TGCGCCAGCAGTCGGGGGCAGCCCTACGAGCAGTACTTC; cdr3_aa: CASSRGQPYEQYF
v_call: TRBV5-3; clone_size: .; j_call: TRBJ2-3; d_call: TRBD2; cdr3_nt: TGTGCCAGAAGCTTCCATCCTCTTAGCGGGAGGGCGGCAGATACGCAGTATTTT; cdr3_aa: CARSFHPLSGRAADTQYF
v_call: TRBV18; clone_size: .; j_call: TRBJ2-3; d_call: .; cdr3_nt: TGTGCCAGCTCAGGGACTAGCACAGATACGCAGTATTTT; cdr3_aa: CASSGTSTDTQYF
v_call: TRBV4-1; clone_size: .; j_call: TRBJ1-1; d_call: .; cdr3_nt: TGCGCCAGCAGCCAAGAAAGCGGCAGTAGAATGAACACTGAAGCTTTCTTT; cdr3_aa: CASSQESGSRMNTEAFF
v_call: TRBV6-5; clone_size: .; j_call: TRBJ1-1; d_call: TRBD1; cdr3_nt: TGTGCCAGCAGTTCGACAGGGCCATACAACACTGAAGCTTTCTTT; cdr3_aa: CASSSTGPYNTEAFF
v_call: TRBV19; clone_size: .; j_call: TRBJ2-6; d_call: .; cdr3_nt: TGTGCCAGTAGTACGGGACAAGACTCTGGGGCCAACGTCCTGACTTTC; cdr3_aa: CASSTGQDSGANVLTF
v_call: TRBV7-3; clone_size: .; j_call: TRBJ2-5; d_call: TRBD1; cdr3_nt: TGTGCCAGCAGCGCGCCCCCGGGACAGGGGAAGGAGACCCAGTACTTC; cdr3_aa: CASSAPPGQGKETQYF
v_call: TRBV7-2; clone_size: .; j_call: TRBJ1-6; d_call: .; cdr3_nt: TGTGCCAGCAGCTTAGCGAGGAGCTCCTATAATTCACCCCTCCACTTT; cdr3_aa: CASSLARSSYNSPLHF
v_call: TRBV6-5; clone_size: .; j_call: TRBJ2-7; d_call: TRBD2; cdr3_nt: TGTGCCAGCAGGACGGGTCTAGCGGCTTACGAGCAGTACTTC; cdr3_aa: CASRTGLAAYEQYF
v_call: TRBV6-1; clone_size: once; j_call: TRBJ2-1; d_call: .; cdr3_nt: TGTGCCAGCACGTCGGGATGGGCAAACAATGAGCAGTTCTTC; cdr3_aa: CASTSGWANNEQFF
v_call: TRBV18; clone_size: few; j_call: TRBJ2-3; d_call: .; cdr3_nt: TGTGCCAGCTCGCAGGGCCCAGATACGCAGTATTTT; cdr3_aa: CASSQGPDTQYF
v_call: TRBV6-1; clone_size: medium-sized; j_call: TRBJ1-2; d_call: .; cdr3_nt: TGTGCCAGCAGTGACCCGGGCGGAAACTATGGCTACACCTTC; cdr3_aa: CASSDPGGNYGYTF
v_call: TRBV7-2; clone_size: .; j_call: TRBJ1-6; d_call: .; cdr3_nt: TGTGCCAGCAGCTCCGGGCAGGCCCTCTATAATTCACCCCTCCACTTT; cdr3_aa: CASSSGQALYNSPLHF
v_call: TRBV27; clone_size: .; j_call: TRBJ2-3; d_call: .; cdr3_nt: TGTGCCAGCAGCCGACAAGAGACAGATACGCAGTATTTT; cdr3_aa: CASSRQETDTQYF
v_call: TRBV21-1; clone_size: .; j_call: TRBJ1-5; d_call: .; cdr3_nt: TGTGCCAGCAGCCAAAAGGGACAGGGGGCGCCCCAGCATTTT; cdr3_aa: CASSQKGQGAPQHF
v_call: TRBV28; clone_size: .; j_call: TRBJ2-5; d_call: .; cdr3_nt: TGTGCCAGCAGTACTTTTCTAGGGGGGTTCGTAGGAGAGACCCAGTACTTC; cdr3_aa: CASSTFLGGFVGETQYF
v_call: TRBV5-4; clone_size: few; j_call: TRBJ1-1; d_call: TRBD1; cdr3_nt: TGTGCCAGCAGACCAGAGGACAGGGACACTGAAGCTTTCTTT; cdr3_aa: CASRPEDRDTEAFF
v_call: TRBV7-2; clone_size: .; j_call: TRBJ2-5; d_call: TRBD2; cdr3_nt: TGTGCCAGCAGCCAACTAGCGGGAGGCGCGAGGGAGACCCAGTACTTC; cdr3_aa: CASSQLAGGARETQYF
v_call: TRBV10-3; clone_size: .; j_call: TRBJ2-5; d_call: .; cdr3_nt: TGTGCCATCAGAAATCTAGGACAGCAAGAGACCCAGTACTTC; cdr3_aa: CAIRNLGQQETQYF
v_call: TRBV29-1; clone_size: .; j_call: TRBJ2-2; d_call: TRBD2; cdr3_nt: TGCAGCGTGCTAACGACTAGCGGGAGCGGGGAGCTGTTTTTT; cdr3_aa: CSVLTTSGSGELFF
v_call: TRBV6-5; clone_size: .; j_call: TRBJ2-7; d_call: .; cdr3_nt: TGTGCCAGCAGTTACCGAGGGGGTGTTGCCTACGAGCAGTACTTC; cdr3_aa: CASSYRGGVAYEQYF
v_call: TRBV27; clone_size: .; j_call: TRBJ1-4; d_call: .; cdr3_nt: TGTGCCAGCAGTTTGGGCCAGCTAAATGAAAAACTGTTTTTT; cdr3_aa: CASSLGQLNEKLFF
v_call: TRBV19; clone_size: .; j_call: TRBJ2-6; d_call: .; cdr3_nt: TGTGCCAGTACCCCTCCGGGACTCAGCTCTGGGGCCAACGTCCTGACTTTC; cdr3_aa: CASTPPGLSSGANVLTF